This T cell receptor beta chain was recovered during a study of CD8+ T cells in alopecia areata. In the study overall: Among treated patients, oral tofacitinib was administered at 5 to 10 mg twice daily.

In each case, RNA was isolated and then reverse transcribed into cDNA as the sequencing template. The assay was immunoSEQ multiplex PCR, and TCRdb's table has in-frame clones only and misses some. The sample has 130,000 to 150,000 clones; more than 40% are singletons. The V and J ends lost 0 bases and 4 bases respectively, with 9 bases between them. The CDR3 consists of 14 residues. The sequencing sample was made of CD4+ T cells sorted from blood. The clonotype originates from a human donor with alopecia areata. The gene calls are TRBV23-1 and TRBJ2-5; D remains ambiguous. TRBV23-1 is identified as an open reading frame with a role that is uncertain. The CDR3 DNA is TGCGCCAGCAGTCAATCGAGCATGGTAGAGACCCAGTACTTC. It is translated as CASSQSSMVETQYF.